Below, 32 T cell receptor beta chains from the same sample are listed, as sequenced in a study of cytomegalovirus exposure and HLA in healthy donors. The PCR employed 60 Vbeta primers together with 13 Jbeta primers. The data were produced by immunoSEQ multiplex PCR, yet TCRdb's version contains in-frame clones alone and is incomplete. Of about 140,000 clones in the sample, 80% were seen once. Material for sequencing was PBMCs. Every receptor here comes from a male donor in good health and CMV-seronegative.

The V and J genes are TRBV27 and TRBJ2-7; D perhaps matches TRBD2 (5 bases). The CDR3 contains 15 residues. V lost 1 base to trimming and J lost 1 base, with 11 bases between them. Germline V gives CDR1 MNHEY, CDR2 SMNVEV (reference sequence). The DNA for the CDR3 is TGTGCCAGCAGTTTATATGGACTCGGTTCCTACGAGCAGTACTTC. Translating gives CASSLYGLGSYEQYF.

This clone was observed a single time. The CDR3 DNA is TGCGCCAGCAGCCTGTTCTGGGAGGAGAGCTCTGGAAACACCATATATTTT. It yields the protein CASSLFWEESSGNTIYF. V and J are TRBV4-1 and TRBJ1-3, with unresolved D. This CDR3 is 17 amino acids long. V lost 4 bases, J lost 0 bases, and 16 bases lay in between. Germline CDR1 is MGHRA and CDR2 is YSYEKL.

This sequence joins TRBV7-6 and TRBJ2-2, with a weak D call TRBD1 (6 bases). Germline V gene sequence: CDR1 SGHVS, CDR2 FNYEAQ. The length of the CDR3 is 14 residues. V dropped 0 bases and J dropped 8 bases, with 10 bases sitting between them. The CDR3 region has the DNA TGTGCCAGCAGCTTAGCGCCAGGGGCTGGGGAGCTGTTTTTT. This codes for CASSLAPGAGELFF.

The rearrangement joins TRBV6-5 to TRBJ2-5, with TRBD2 matching 8 bases. Germline loops: CDR1 MNHEY, CDR2 SVGAGI. Trimming removed 7 bases from V and 1 base from J; junction bases left unmatched: 5. This CDR3 has 14 residues. CDR3 nucleotides: TGTGCCAGCAACCAGCGGGGGCTCCAAGAGACCCAGTACTTC. As protein: CASNQRGLQETQYF.

The chain recombines TRBV6-5 with TRBJ2-1; TRBD2 matches at 8 bases. The CDR3 spans 15 residues. V lost 0 bases to trimming and J lost 3 bases; unmatched junction nucleotides: 1. The germline V gene has CDR1 MNHEY and CDR2 SVGAGI. CDR3 in DNA: TGTGCCAGCAGTTACTCGGGACTAGACTACAATGAGCAGTTCTTC. Translating gives CASSYSGLDYNEQFF.

This clone was observed a few times. The chain combines TRBV9 with TRBJ2-1; TRBD1 aligns across 8 bases. The CDR3 runs 15 residues. The trim removed 2 bases at V and 6 bases at J, leaving 7 bases unmatched. The germline V gene has CDR1 SGDLS and CDR2 YYNGEE. CDR3 region: CASSVSDRALNEQFF. Written as DNA, the CDR3 is TGTGCCAGCAGCGTCTCGGACAGGGCGCTCAATGAGCAGTTCTTC.

In this sample, this clone turned up a few times. The chain links TRBV15 to TRBJ2-7; D is uncertain. This CDR3 spans 14 amino acids. In germline, CDR1 is LNHNV, CDR2 YYDKDF (reference sequence). Between the trimmed V and J ends, which lost 0 bases and 2 bases, there was a span of 8 bases. DNA for the CDR3: TGTGCCACCAGCAGAGATAGACTTCCCTACGAGCAGTACTTC. This translates into CATSRDRLPYEQYF.

J is TRBJ2-7 and V is TRBV7-7; possible D gene TRBD2, 5 bases. The CDR3 runs 14 residues. Trimming removed 5 bases at V and 3 bases at J, with 14 bases between. The germline V gene has CDR1 SSHAT and CDR2 FNYEAQ (reference sequence). The CDR3 nucleotides read TGTGCCAGCAGCCCCCTAAGTCGGGGCTACGAGCAGTACTTC. This gives the protein CASSPLSRGYEQYF.

This clone was observed a few times. The chain uses TRBV14 and TRBJ2-7; TRBD2 might be the D (5 bases). CDR3 length: 18 amino acids. Germline V CDR1 and CDR2: SGHDN, FVKESK. Trimming cost V 1 base and J 9 bases, with 28 bases left between them. This chain's CDR3 is CASSQASEYRTLDRGQYF. Here the CDR3 DNA reads TGTGCCAGCAGCCAAGCGTCGGAATATAGGACCCTAGATCGGGGGCAGTACTTC.

This clone has a single count. The chain combines TRBV28 with TRBJ1-5, with TRBD1 matching 12 bases. CDR1 and CDR2 (germline): MDHEN, SYDVKM. The CDR3 is 17 residues long. J was trimmed by 8 bases and V by 3 bases; bases with no gene match: 11. The CDR3 protein is CASSFWPGQGAGEPQHF. DNA for the CDR3: TGTGCCAGCAGTTTCTGGCCGGGACAGGGGGCGGGCGAGCCCCAGCATTTT.

The rearrangement links TRBV19 to TRBJ2-3, with 11 bases fitting TRBD2. CDR1 and CDR2 from the germline V gene are LNHDA and SQIVND (reference sequence). The CDR3 has 17 amino acids. V was clipped by 5 bases and J by 0 bases; unmatched bases: 7. The DNA of the CDR3 is TGTGCCAGTAGTTCCGGGACTAGCGGATCTAGCACAGATACGCAGTATTTT. Translation: CASSSGTSGSSTDTQYF.

The chain carries TRBV5-1 and TRBJ2-5; D uncertain. CDR3 length equals 12 residues. Germline V gene sequence: CDR1 SGHRS, CDR2 YFSETQ. V was clipped by 4 bases and J by 3 bases, with 7 bases between them. The CDR3 DNA is TGCGCCAGCAGCCCCCGTGAAGAGACCCAGTACTTC. Translated, it gives CASSPREETQYF.

The chain joins TRBV27 to TRBJ2-7, with D possibly being TRBD1 (7 bases). The CDR3 runs to 15 residues. V lost 2 bases and J lost 5, with 16 bases in between. From germline, CDR1 is MNHEY and CDR2 SMNVEV (reference sequence). The CDR3 DNA follows: TGTGCCAGCAGTTTAAGACAGGGACTGTTTCACGAGCAGTACTTC. Residues: CASSLRQGLFHEQYF.

This clone was recorded once. V usage is TRBV6-5 and J usage is TRBJ2-7; perhaps TRBD2 as D (6 bases). Germline V gives CDR1 MNHEY, CDR2 SVGAGI. The V end was cut by 2 bases, the J end by 2 bases, with 13 bases between. CDR3 length: 15 amino acids. The CDR3: CASSYRRDSAYEQYF. The CDR3 bases are TGTGCCAGCAGTTACCGCCGGGACTCCGCCTACGAGCAGTACTTC.

This clone was counted a single time. The chain combines TRBV28 with TRBJ2-5; the D gene is possibly TRBD1 (5 bases). The germline V gene encodes CDR1 MDHEN and CDR2 SYDVKM. Trimming removed 8 bases from V and 3 bases from J, with 13 bases in between. CDR3 length: 13 residues. DNA for the CDR3: TGTGCCAGCTGCCCCAAAGGGGAAGAGACCCAGTACTTC. It specifies CASCPKGEETQYF.

This chain connects TRBV13 to TRBJ1-2; 8 bases line up with TRBD1. Germline CDR1 and CDR2: PRHDT and FYEKMQ (reference sequence). The CDR3 length is 15 residues. V trimming: 0 bases; J trimming: 0 bases; junction bases outside the gene matches: 0. Here the CDR3 reads CASSLGGQANYGYTF. CDR3 DNA sequence: TGTGCCAGCAGCTTAGGGGGACAGGCTAACTATGGCTACACCTTC.

This sequence joins TRBV5-1 and TRBJ1-1; no clear D. With 0 bases removed from V and 5 bases from J, the gap between germline ends came to 8 bases. The CDR3 covers 13 residues. The germline V gene encodes CDR1 SGHRS and CDR2 YFSETQ. CDR3 bases: TGCGCCAGCAGCTTGGCACCAGGAACTGAAGCTTTCTTT. This encodes CASSLAPGTEAFF.

The rearrangement joins TRBV6-6 to TRBJ2-2, with 7 bases fitting TRBD2. From germline, CDR1 is MNHNY and CDR2 SVGAGI (reference sequence). The CDR3 loop spans 15 amino acids. The trim removed 6 bases at V and 7 bases at J, leaving 11 bases unmatched. The DNA of the CDR3 is TGTGCCAGCAGCCCCGACGCTAGCGGTAACGGGGAGCTGTTTTTT. It yields the protein CASSPDASGNGELFF.

This clone was detected only a few times. This chain connects TRBV27 to TRBJ1-5; D may be TRBD1 (6 bases). This CDR3 is 12 amino acids long. Germline V gives CDR1 MNHEY, CDR2 SMNVEV (reference sequence). Trimming shortened V by 8 bases and J by 9 bases, and 14 bases separated the two germline ends. The CDR3 is CASSDRSGPQHF. CDR3 DNA sequence: TGTGCCAGCTCGGACAGATCGGGGCCCCAGCATTTT.

The V call is TRBV7-8, the J call TRBJ2-2; 7 positions match TRBD2. Germline V lookup: CDR1 SGHVS, CDR2 FQNEAQ. V lost 5 bases to trimming and J lost 3 bases; unmatched junction nucleotides: 3. CDR3 size: 14 residues. CDR3 bases: TGTGCCAGCAGCCTAGGGAGGGACACCGGGGAGCTGTTTTTT. Residues: CASSLGRDTGELFF.

V is TRBV28 and J is TRBJ1-4; TRBD1 is a possible D gene (6 bases). The V end lost 6 bases, the J end lost 0 bases, and 26 bases lay between the germline ends. This CDR3 is 20 amino acids long. Germline CDR1 reads MDHEN; CDR2 reads SYDVKM. In nucleotides, the CDR3 is TGTGCCAGCAGCCCGAGACCGGGACTAGGGGGGGGTGCAACTAATGAAAAACTGTTTTTT. Its translation is CASSPRPGLGGGATNEKLFF.

The CDR3 sequence is CASSLTEYNEQFF. The CDR3 DNA reads as TGTGCCAGCAGCTTGACGGAGTACAATGAGCAGTTCTTC. The rearrangement links TRBV5-4 to TRBJ2-1; D is undetermined. Germline V gene sequence: CDR1 SGHNT, CDR2 YYREEE (reference sequence). There are 13 residues in the CDR3. Trimming shortened V by 1 base and J by 4 bases, and 6 bases separated the two germline ends.

This clone was observed a handful of times. The rearrangement uses TRBV5-4 and TRBJ2-5, with 10 nucleotides matching TRBD1. The end of the DNA is better explained by TRBJ2-7, so the J call may be wrong. In germline, CDR1 is SGHNT, CDR2 YYREEE (reference sequence). This CDR3 has 15 amino acids. CDR3 coding DNA: TGTGCCAGCAGCCAGGACAGGGGGTCCCTCTACGAGCAGTACTTC. This translates into CASSQDRGSLYEQYF.

The chain has TRBV7-9 and TRBJ1-2; D gene uncertain. V was pared by 1 base and J by 10 bases, with 16 bases between. The germline gives CDR1 SEHNR, CDR2 FQNEAQ (reference sequence). The CDR3 length is 14 residues. The CDR3 DNA reads as TGTGCCAGCAGCTTAGTCGTTCCCCCAGACTCCTACACCTTC. Protein sequence: CASSLVVPPDSYTF.

The chain uses TRBV6-1 and TRBJ2-6; the D gene is possibly TRBD1 (6 bases). Germline loops: CDR1 MNHNS, CDR2 SASEGT. The CDR3 is 16 amino acids. The V and J ends lost 3 bases and 4 bases respectively, with 13 bases between them. CDR3 sequence reads: CASSENGGGGANVLTF. CDR3 DNA sequence: TGTGCCAGCAGTGAGAATGGGGGCGGAGGGGCCAACGTCCTGACTTTC.

CDR3 amino acids: CASSARGGGADRGNYEQYF. In DNA, the CDR3 is TGTGCCAGCAGCGCCCGAGGAGGAGGAGCAGACAGGGGGAATTACGAGCAGTACTTC. The J gene is TRBJ2-7, the V gene TRBV9; 9 positions match TRBD1. This CDR3 comprises 19 residues. Germline-derived CDR1 and CDR2 are SGDLS and YYNGEE. The ends lost 3 bases at V and 4 bases at J; junction bases unmatched: 20.

This clone was detected only a few times. The chain couples TRBV6-1 to TRBJ1-2; D is perhaps TRBD1 (6 bases). Trimming removed 5 bases at V and 5 bases at J, with 18 bases between. Germline CDR1 MNHNS, CDR2 SASEGT. The CDR3 is 15 amino acids. The CDR3 reads CASSRVAGAEYGYTF. CDR3 nucleotide sequence: TGTGCCAGCAGTCGAGTCGCGGGGGCGGAATATGGCTACACCTTC.

The genes are TRBV28 and TRBJ2-7; D is possibly TRBD2 (5 bases). This CDR3 spans 14 amino acids. The germline gives CDR1 MDHEN, CDR2 SYDVKM. Between the trimmed V and J ends, which lost 6 bases and 3 bases, there was a span of 15 bases. Here the CDR3 DNA reads TGTGCCAGCAGGTTACCCGGACTTTACTACGAGCAGTACTTC. Translating gives CASRLPGLYYEQYF.

The chain couples TRBV2 to TRBJ1-4; D gene unclear. CDR3 length: 10 residues. Trimming took off 8 bases at V and 6 bases at J, with 4 bases between the two ends. From germline, CDR1 is SNHLY and CDR2 FYNNEI. The CDR3, as DNA: TGTGCCAGCGCGGATGAAAAACTGTTTTTT. Encoded protein: CASADEKLFF.

V and J are TRBV9 and TRBJ2-5, with D possibly being TRBD2 (6 bases). Per the germline V gene, CDR1 is SGDLS and CDR2 is YYNGEE. The CDR3 totals 13 residues. Trimming removed 4 bases at V and 5 bases at J, with 12 bases between. CDR3 protein: CASSPTSQETQYF. The CDR3 DNA reads TGTGCCAGCAGCCCCACTAGCCAGGAGACCCAGTACTTC.

The chain links TRBV14 to TRBJ1-2; D remains unclear. In germline, CDR1 is SGHDN, CDR2 FVKESK. The CDR3 spans 15 residues. V shed 3 bases and J shed 6 bases, with 17 bases lying between them. The CDR3 nucleotides are TGTGCCAGCAGCCACATCCTGGGAGGGTTTAATGGCTACACCTTC. It translates to CASSHILGGFNGYTF.

The chain combines TRBV30 with TRBJ2-7, with TRBD1 matching 8 bases. The CDR3 spans 14 residues. Germline CDR1 GTSNPN, CDR2 SVGIG (reference sequence). V gave up 1 base and J gave up 2 bases; unmatched junction bases: 4. CDR3 sequence reads: CAWSGTGGPYEQYF. The CDR3 coding sequence is TGTGCCTGGAGTGGAACAGGGGGGCCCTACGAGCAGTACTTC.